Shown below are 10 T cell receptor beta chains from a single sample sequenced in a study of T cell responses to AZD1222 COVID-19 vaccine. Only in-frame clones appear in the TCRdb table, and some are missing; sequencing was by immunoSEQ multiplex PCR. The table lists some 150,000 clones, over 80% of them singletons. The material was peripheral blood, obtained 28 days after the second AZD1222 dose. Source of these receptors: an adult who received the AZD1222 COVID-19 vaccine.

This chain connects TRBV6-1 to TRBJ2-4, with a tentative D call TRBD2 (6 bases). The CDR3 has 18 residues. From germline, CDR1 is MNHNS and CDR2 SASEGT. V was trimmed by 3 bases and J by 0 bases, leaving 18 bases between them. The CDR3 nucleotides are TGTGCCAGCAGTGACCCGCCCGGGAGAATGCTAGCCAAAAACATTCAGTACTTC. Translated: CASSDPPGRMLAKNIQYF.

The V gene is TRBV28, the J gene TRBJ1-2; 9 bases align to TRBD1. The germline gives CDR1 MDHEN, CDR2 SYDVKM. CDR3 length equals 13 residues. The junction had 3 bases not matched to a gene; V was cut back by 3 bases and J by 7 bases. The chain's CDR3 is CASSFTGGGGYTF. The CDR3 DNA reads as TGTGCCAGCAGTTTCACAGGGGGCGGTGGCTACACCTTC.

This chain joins TRBV28 and TRBJ2-4; D is possibly TRBD1 or TRBD2 (6 bases each). The V end was cut by 3 bases, the J end by 0 bases, with 18 bases between. This CDR3 is 18 amino acids long. Per the germline V gene, CDR1 is MDHEN and CDR2 is SYDVKM. The CDR3 loop is CASSFFPRGRPAKNIQYF. The CDR3 nucleotides are TGTGCCAGCAGTTTCTTCCCTCGGGGGCGCCCAGCCAAAAACATTCAGTACTTC.

The chain joins TRBV30 to TRBJ1-5; maybe TRBD1 (6 bases). The CDR3 has 16 amino acids. V dropped 3 bases and J dropped 3 bases, with 18 bases sitting between them. Germline CDR1 and CDR2: GTSNPN and SVGIG (reference sequence). This chain's CDR3 is CAWSPPSTGYNQPQHF. CDR3 bases: TGTGCCTGGAGCCCACCCTCCACAGGGTACAATCAGCCCCAGCATTTT.

The chain combines TRBV30 with TRBJ2-7; 8 bases match TRBD1. This CDR3 is 14 amino acids long. Trimming took 2 bases from V and 6 from J; bases not matched to a gene: 9. Germline loops: CDR1 GTSNPN, CDR2 SVGIG (reference sequence). CDR3 bases: TGTGCCTGGAGTTTTAGACAGGGGTTTTCCGAGCAGTACTTC. It specifies CAWSFRQGFSEQYF.

This chain uses TRBV28 with TRBJ2-7; D may be TRBD1 or TRBD2 (6 bases each). The CDR3 totals 15 residues. V dropped 2 bases and J dropped 0 bases, with 11 bases sitting between them. CDR1 is MDHEN and CDR2 is SYDVKM in the germline V gene. CDR3 DNA: TGTGCCAGCAGTTTAGGGGGGCAGGGCTCCTACGAGCAGTACTTC. It encodes CASSLGGQGSYEQYF.

The chain joins TRBV6-1 to TRBJ1-2, with D possibly matching TRBD1 (5 bases). The CDR3 covers 17 residues. The germline V gene has CDR1 MNHNS and CDR2 SASEGT. Trimming shortened V by 4 bases and J by 2 bases, and 20 bases separated the two germline ends. As DNA, the CDR3 is TGTGCCAGCAGTGTGTCCAGGGATAATGCCGGCAACTATGGCTACACCTTC. It encodes CASSVSRDNAGNYGYTF.

The gene calls are TRBV14 and TRBJ2-2; unclear D gene. The germline V gene has CDR1 SGHDN and CDR2 FVKESK. CDR3 length: 16 amino acids. Trimming removed 4 bases at V and 5 bases at J, with 17 bases between. In DNA, the CDR3 is TGTGCCAGCAGCCGGGTAATAAGGTCTGGAACCGGGGAGCTGTTTTTT. Protein: CASSRVIRSGTGELFF.

This chain joins TRBV18 and TRBJ1-1, with D uncertain. The V and J ends lost 2 bases and 0 bases respectively, with 4 bases between them. CDR1 and CDR2 (germline): KGHSH, LQKENI. The CDR3 runs to 13 residues. Here the CDR3 DNA reads TGTGCCAGCTCACCAAGAGTGAACACTGAAGCTTTCTTT. This encodes CASSPRVNTEAFF.

This sequence joins TRBV29-1 and TRBJ2-7, with 10 bases aligning to TRBD1. From germline, CDR1 is SQVTM and CDR2 ANQGSEA. Germline trimming cut 7 bases from V and 2 bases from J; bases unmatched to any gene: 5. The CDR3 loop spans 13 amino acids. The CDR3 region is CSGGTGDTYEQYF. The CDR3 DNA sequence: TGCAGCGGAGGGACAGGGGATACCTACGAGCAGTACTTC.